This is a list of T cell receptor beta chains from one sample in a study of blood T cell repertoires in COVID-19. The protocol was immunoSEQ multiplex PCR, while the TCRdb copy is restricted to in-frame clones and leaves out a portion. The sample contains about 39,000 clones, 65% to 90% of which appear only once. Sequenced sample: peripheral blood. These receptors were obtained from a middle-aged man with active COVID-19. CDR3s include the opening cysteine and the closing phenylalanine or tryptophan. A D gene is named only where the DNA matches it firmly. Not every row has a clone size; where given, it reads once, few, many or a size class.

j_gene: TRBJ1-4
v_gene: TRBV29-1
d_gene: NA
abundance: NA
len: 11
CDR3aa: CSVPGGEKLFF
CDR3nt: TGCAGCGTTCCCGGGGGGGAAAAACTGTTTTTT

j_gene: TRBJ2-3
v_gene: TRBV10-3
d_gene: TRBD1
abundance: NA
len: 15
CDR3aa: CAISAQGEHTDTQYF
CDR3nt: TGTGCCATCAGTGCCCAGGGGGAACACACAGATACGCAGTATTTT

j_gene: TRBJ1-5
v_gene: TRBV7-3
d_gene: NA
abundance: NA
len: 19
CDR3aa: CASSCKSRDYGECGQPQHF
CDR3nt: TGTGCCAGCAGCTGTAAATCGAGGGACTATGGGGAATGTGGTCAGCCCCAGCATTTT

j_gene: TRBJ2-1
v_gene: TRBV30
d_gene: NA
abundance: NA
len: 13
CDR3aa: CAWRIDSNNEQFF
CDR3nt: TGTGCCTGGAGAATCGACTCAAACAATGAGCAGTTCTTC

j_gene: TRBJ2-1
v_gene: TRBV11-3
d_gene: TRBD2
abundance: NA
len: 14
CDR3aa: CASSLAGLAEEQFF
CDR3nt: TGTGCCAGCAGCTTAGCGGGACTAGCGGAAGAGCAGTTCTTC

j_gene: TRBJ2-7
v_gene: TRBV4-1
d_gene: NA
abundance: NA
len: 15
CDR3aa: CASSQETADSYEQYF
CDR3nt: TGCGCCAGCAGCCAAGAGACAGCCGACTCCTACGAGCAGTACTTC

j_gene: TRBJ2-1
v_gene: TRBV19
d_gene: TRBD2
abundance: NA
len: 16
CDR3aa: CASRVRDYPQSNEQFF
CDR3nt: TGTGCCAGTAGGGTCCGGGACTACCCACAGAGCAATGAGCAGTTCTTC

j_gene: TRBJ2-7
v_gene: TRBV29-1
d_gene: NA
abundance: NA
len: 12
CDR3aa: CSVVLTSYEQYF
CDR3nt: TGCAGCGTTGTGTTGACTTCCTACGAGCAGTACTTC

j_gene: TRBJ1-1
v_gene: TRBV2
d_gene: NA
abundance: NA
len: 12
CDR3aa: CASSESGAQAFF
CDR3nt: TGTGCCAGCAGTGAAAGTGGAGCCCAAGCTTTCTTT

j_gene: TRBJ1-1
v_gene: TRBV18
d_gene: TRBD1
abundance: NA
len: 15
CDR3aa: CASSPPGQGMAEAFF
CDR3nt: TGTGCCAGCTCACCACCGGGACAGGGGATGGCCGAAGCTTTCTTT

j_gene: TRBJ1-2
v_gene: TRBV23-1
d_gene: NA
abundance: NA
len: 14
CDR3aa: CASSSGGTDYGYTF
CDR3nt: TGCGCCAGCAGTTCGGGGGGCACGGACTATGGCTACACCTTC

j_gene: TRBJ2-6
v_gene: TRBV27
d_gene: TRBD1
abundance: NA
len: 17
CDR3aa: CASSARQGRSGANVLTF
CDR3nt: TGTGCCAGCAGTGCGCGACAGGGTCGCTCTGGGGCCAACGTCCTGACTTTC

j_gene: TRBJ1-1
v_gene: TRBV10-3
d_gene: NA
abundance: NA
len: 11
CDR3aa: CAIAGMNEAFF
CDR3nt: TGTGCCATAGCGGGCATGAATGAAGCTTTCTTT

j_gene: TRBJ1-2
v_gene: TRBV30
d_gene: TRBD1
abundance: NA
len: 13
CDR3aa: CAWTGGNAYGYTF
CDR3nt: TGTGCCTGGACAGGGGGAAATGCCTATGGCTACACCTTC

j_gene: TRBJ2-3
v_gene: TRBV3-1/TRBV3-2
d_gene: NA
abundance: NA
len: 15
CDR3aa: CASSQGWEARDTQYF
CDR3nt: TGTGCCAGCAGCCAAGGGTGGGAGGCGAGAGATACGCAGTATTTT

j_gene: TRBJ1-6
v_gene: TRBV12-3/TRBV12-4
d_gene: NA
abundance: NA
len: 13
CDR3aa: CASSLQGGSPLHF
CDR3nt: TGTGCCAGCAGTTTACAGGGTGGGTCACCCCTCCACTTT

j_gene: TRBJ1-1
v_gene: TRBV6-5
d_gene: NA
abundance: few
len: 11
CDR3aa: CASSYADRAFF
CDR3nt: TGTGCCAGCAGTTACGCTGATAGAGCTTTCTTT

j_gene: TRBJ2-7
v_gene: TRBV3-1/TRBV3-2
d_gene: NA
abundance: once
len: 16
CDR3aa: CASSPQGVAVPYEQYF
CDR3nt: TGTGCCAGCAGCCCTCAGGGGGTAGCGGTCCCCTACGAGCAGTACTTC

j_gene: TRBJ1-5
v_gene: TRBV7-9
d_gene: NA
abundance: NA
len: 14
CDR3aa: CASSFGVSNQPQHF
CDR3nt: TGTGCCAGCAGCTTCGGAGTAAGCAATCAGCCCCAGCATTTT

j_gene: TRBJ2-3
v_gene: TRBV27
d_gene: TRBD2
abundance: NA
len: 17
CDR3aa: CATSGLAGFSSTDTQYF
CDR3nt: TGTGCCACCTCGGGACTAGCGGGGTTCTCTAGCACAGATACGCAGTATTTT

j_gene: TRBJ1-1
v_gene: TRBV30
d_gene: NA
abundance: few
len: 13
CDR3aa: CAWSPRRGTEAFF
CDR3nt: TGTGCCTGGAGTCCTCGTAGAGGCACTGAAGCTTTCTTT

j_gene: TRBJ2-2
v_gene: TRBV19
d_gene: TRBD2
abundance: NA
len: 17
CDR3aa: CASTTIAGGKNTGELFF
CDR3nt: TGTGCCAGTACCACTATAGCGGGAGGGAAGAACACCGGGGAGCTGTTTTTT

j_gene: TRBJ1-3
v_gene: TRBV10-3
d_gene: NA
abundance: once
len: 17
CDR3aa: CAISGSGNSGPGNTIYF
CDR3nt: TGTGCCATCAGTGGCTCTGGGAACAGCGGCCCTGGAAACACCATATATTTT

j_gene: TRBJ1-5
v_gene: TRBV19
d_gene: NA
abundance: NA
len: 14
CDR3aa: CASSTQGRNQPQHF
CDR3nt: TGTGCCAGTAGTACACAGGGTCGGAATCAGCCCCAGCATTTT

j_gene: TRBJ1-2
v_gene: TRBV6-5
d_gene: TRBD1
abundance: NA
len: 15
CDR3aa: CASSPNRDRDRGYTF
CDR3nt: TGTGCCAGCAGTCCCAACCGGGACAGGGATCGAGGCTACACCTTC

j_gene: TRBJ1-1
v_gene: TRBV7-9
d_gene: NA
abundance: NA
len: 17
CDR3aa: CASSFQGIRDPNTEAFF
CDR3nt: TGTGCCAGCAGCTTTCAGGGAATTAGGGATCCGAACACTGAAGCTTTCTTT

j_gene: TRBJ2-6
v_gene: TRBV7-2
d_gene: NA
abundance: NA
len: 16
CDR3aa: CASSLASGSGANVLTF
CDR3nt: TGTGCCAGCAGCTTAGCCTCGGGCTCTGGGGCCAACGTCCTGACTTTC

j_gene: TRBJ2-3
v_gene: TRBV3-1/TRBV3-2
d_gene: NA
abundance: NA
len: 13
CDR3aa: CASSPTGTDTQYF
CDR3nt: TGTGCCAGCAGCCCGACCGGGACAGATACGCAGTATTTT

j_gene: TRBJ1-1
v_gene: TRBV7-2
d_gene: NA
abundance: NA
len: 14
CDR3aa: CASSLYQANTEAFF
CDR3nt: TGTGCCAGCAGCTTGTACCAGGCGAACACTGAAGCTTTCTTT

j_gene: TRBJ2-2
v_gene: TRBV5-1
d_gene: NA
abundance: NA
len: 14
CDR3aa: CASSLRPVTGELFF
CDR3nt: TGCGCCAGCAGCTTGCGCCCAGTTACCGGGGAGCTGTTTTTT

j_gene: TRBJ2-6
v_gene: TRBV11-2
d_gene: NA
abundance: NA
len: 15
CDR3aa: CASSTTHSGANVLTF
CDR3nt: TGTGCCAGCAGCACTACTCACTCTGGGGCCAACGTCCTGACTTTC

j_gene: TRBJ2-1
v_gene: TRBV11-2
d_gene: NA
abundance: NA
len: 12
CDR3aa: CASSPQGRRQFF
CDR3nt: TGTGCCAGCAGCCCACAGGGACGTCGCCAGTTCTTC

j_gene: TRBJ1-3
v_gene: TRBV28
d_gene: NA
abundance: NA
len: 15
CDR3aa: CASMEDRFSGNTIYF
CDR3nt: TGTGCCAGCATGGAAGACAGGTTCTCTGGAAACACCATATATTTT

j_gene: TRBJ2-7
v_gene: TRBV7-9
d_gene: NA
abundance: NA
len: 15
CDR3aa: CASSLGAQGGDEQYF
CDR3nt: TGTGCCAGCAGCTTAGGGGCGCAGGGAGGCGACGAGCAGTACTTC

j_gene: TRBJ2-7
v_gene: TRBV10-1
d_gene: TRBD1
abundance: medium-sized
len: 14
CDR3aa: CASSSGTGAYEQYF
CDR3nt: TGCGCCAGCAGCTCCGGGACAGGGGCCTACGAGCAGTACTTC

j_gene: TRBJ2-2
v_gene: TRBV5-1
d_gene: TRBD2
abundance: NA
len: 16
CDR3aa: CASSLGLAGSSGELFF
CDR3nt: TGCGCCAGCAGCTTGGGCCTAGCGGGATCGAGCGGGGAGCTGTTTTTT

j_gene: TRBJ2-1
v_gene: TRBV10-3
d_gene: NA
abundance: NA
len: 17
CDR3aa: CAISPTTDPVSYNEQFF
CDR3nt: TGTGCCATCAGTCCTACTACCGACCCGGTCTCCTACAATGAGCAGTTCTTC

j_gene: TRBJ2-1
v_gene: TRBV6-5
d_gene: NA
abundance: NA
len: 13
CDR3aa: CASSYPAYNEQFF
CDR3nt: TGTGCCAGCAGTTACCCGGCCTACAATGAGCAGTTCTTC

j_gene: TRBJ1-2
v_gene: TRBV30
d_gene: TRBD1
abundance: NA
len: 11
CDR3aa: CAFPRGLGYTF
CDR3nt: TGTGCCTTCCCCAGGGGGCTCGGCTACACCTTC

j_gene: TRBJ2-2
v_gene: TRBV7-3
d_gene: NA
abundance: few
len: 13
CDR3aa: CASSFRNTGELFF
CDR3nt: TGTGCCAGCAGCTTCCGGAACACCGGGGAGCTGTTTTTT

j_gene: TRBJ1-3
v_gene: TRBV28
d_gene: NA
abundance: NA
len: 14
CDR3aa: CATMWGPSGNTIYF
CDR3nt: TGTGCCACCATGTGGGGCCCCTCTGGAAACACCATATATTTT

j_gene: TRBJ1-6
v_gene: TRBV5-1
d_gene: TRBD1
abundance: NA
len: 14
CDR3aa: CASSSQGDSSPLHF
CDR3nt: TGCGCCAGCAGCAGCCAGGGGGATAGTTCACCCCTCCACTTT

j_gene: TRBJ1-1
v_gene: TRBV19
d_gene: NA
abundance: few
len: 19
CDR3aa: CASSIASRGGRTGNTEAFF
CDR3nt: TGTGCCAGTAGTATAGCCTCTAGGGGGGGGCGCACAGGAAACACTGAAGCTTTCTTT

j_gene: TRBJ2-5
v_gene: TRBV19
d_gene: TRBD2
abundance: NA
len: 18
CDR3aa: CASSIGLAGGVSQETQYF
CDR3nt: TGTGCCAGTAGTATAGGACTAGCGGGAGGAGTGAGCCAAGAGACCCAGTACTTC

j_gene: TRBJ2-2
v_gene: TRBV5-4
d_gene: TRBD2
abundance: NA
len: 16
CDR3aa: CASSRGLAGLTGELFF
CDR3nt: TGTGCCAGCAGCCGGGGACTAGCGGGATTAACCGGGGAGCTGTTTTTT

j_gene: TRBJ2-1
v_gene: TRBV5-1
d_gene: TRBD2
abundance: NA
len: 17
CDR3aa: CASSLEASGRADNEQFF
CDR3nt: TGCGCCAGCAGCTTGGAGGCTAGCGGGAGGGCAGACAATGAGCAGTTCTTC

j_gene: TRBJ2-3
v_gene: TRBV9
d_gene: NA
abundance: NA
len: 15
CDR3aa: CASSVEGRGGDTQYF
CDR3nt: TGTGCCAGCAGCGTAGAGGGGCGGGGAGGAGATACGCAGTATTTT

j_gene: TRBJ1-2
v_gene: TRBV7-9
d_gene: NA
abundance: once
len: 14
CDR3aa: CASSLSRQLGGYTF
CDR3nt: TGTGCCAGCAGCTTATCTCGACAGCTTGGAGGCTACACCTTC

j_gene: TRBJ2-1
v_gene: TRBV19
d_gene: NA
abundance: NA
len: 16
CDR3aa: CASQRESLGSYNEQFF
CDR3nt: TGTGCCAGTCAAAGGGAGAGCCTAGGGTCCTACAATGAGCAGTTCTTC

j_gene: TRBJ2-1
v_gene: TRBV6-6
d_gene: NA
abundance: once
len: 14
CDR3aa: CASSYRGIYNEQFF
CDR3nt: TGTGCCAGCAGTTACAGGGGGATCTACAATGAGCAGTTCTTC

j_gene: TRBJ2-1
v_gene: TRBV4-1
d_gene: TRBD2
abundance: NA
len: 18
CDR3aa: CASSPGGLAGSTYNEQFF
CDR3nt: TGCGCCAGCAGCCCCGGGGGACTAGCGGGATCAACCTACAATGAGCAGTTCTTC

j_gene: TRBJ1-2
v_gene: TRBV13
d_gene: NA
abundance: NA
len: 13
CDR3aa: CASSLTANYGYTF
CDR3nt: TGTGCCAGCAGTTTAACAGCTAACTATGGCTACACCTTC

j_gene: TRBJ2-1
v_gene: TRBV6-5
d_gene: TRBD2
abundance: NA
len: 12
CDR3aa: CASSLIAGEQFF
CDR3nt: TGTGCCAGCAGTCTGATAGCGGGTGAGCAGTTCTTC

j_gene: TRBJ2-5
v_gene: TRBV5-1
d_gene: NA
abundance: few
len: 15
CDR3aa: CASSFWGLGQETQYF
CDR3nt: TGCGCCAGCAGCTTTTGGGGACTGGGACAAGAGACCCAGTACTTC

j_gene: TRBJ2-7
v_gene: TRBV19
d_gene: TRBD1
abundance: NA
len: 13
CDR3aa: CASSRDREREQYF
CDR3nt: TGTGCCAGTAGTCGGGACAGGGAGCGCGAGCAGTACTTC

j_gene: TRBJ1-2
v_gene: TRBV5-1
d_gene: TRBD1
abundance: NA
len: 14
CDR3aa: CASSRGPEDSGYTF
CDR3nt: TGCGCCAGCAGCAGGGGGCCCGAAGACTCTGGCTACACCTTC

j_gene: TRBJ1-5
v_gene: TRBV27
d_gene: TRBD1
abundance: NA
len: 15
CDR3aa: CASSPGQGAVQPQHF
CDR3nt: TGTGCCAGCAGTCCGGGACAGGGGGCGGTTCAGCCCCAGCATTTT

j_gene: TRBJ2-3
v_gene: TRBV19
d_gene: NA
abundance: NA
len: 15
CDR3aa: CASSLFGLEQDTQYF
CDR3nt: TGTGCCAGTAGTTTATTCGGTCTGGAACAGGATACGCAGTATTTT

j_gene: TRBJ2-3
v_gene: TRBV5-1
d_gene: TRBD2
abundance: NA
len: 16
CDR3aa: CASSLDTGGFTDTQYF
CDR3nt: TGCGCCAGCAGCTTGGATACGGGAGGCTTCACAGATACGCAGTATTTT

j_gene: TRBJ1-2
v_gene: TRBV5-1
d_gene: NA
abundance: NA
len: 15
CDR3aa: CASSTYPKGGIGYTF
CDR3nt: TGCGCCAGCAGCACTTACCCGAAGGGAGGGATTGGCTACACCTTC